A single sample gave rise to the 9 T cell receptor beta chains below, sequenced in a study of cytomegalovirus exposure and HLA in healthy donors. In the PCR, 60 Vbeta and 13 Jbeta primers were used. Clones were sequenced by immunoSEQ multiplex PCR, and TCRdb holds only the in-frame ones, with some missing. The table records fewer than 150,000 clones, 75% of them present only once. Sequencing was carried out using PBMCs. Receptors were obtained from a man aged 30-40 years in good health and CMV-seronegative.

This chain links TRBV11-1 with TRBJ2-3; TRBD1 aligns across 9 bases. V gave up 7 bases and J gave up 2 bases; unmatched junction bases: 7. CDR3 size: 15 residues. CDR1 is SGHAT and CDR2 is FQDESV in the germline V gene (reference sequence). In DNA, the CDR3 is TGTGCCAGCACCACCGGGACAGGGACCACAGATACGCAGTATTTT. It is translated as CASTTGTGTTDTQYF. The variable domain in full, with the rest retrieved from reference TRBV11-1 and TRBJ2-3, is EAEVAQSPRYKITEKSQAVAFWCDPISGHATLYWYRQILGQGPELLVQFQDESVVDDSQLPKDRFSAERLKGVDSTLKIQPAELGDSAMYLCASTTGTGTTDTQYFGPGTRLTVL.

This rearrangement joins TRBV10-3 to TRBJ1-4; TRBD1 might be the D (5 bases). Per germline, CDR1 ENHRY and CDR2 SYGVKD. The length of the CDR3 is 15 residues. V was cut by 10 bases and J by 7 bases, with 22 bases left in between. CDR3 sequence reads: CATLGRDGVAEKLFF. Here the CDR3 DNA reads TGTGCCACCCTCGGGAGGGACGGAGTGGCTGAAAAACTGTTTTTT.

V and J are TRBV2 and TRBJ2-7; D possibly corresponds to TRBD2 (6 bases). V gave up 10 bases and J gave up 0 bases, with 19 bases separating them. This CDR3 comprises 15 residues. Germline V gives CDR1 SNHLY, CDR2 FYNNEI. In DNA form, the CDR3 reads TGTGCCACATACTTTGGTCAGGGACTCTCCTACGAGCAGTACTTC. This encodes CATYFGQGLSYEQYF.

In this sample, this clone turned up once. The chain joins TRBV10-3 to TRBJ2-2, with D perhaps TRBD2 (6 bases). V was cut by 1 base and J by 0 bases, with 12 bases left in between. CDR3 length: 17 amino acids. Looked up from germline, CDR1 is ENHRY and CDR2 is SYGVKD. The CDR3 DNA reads TGTGCCATCAGTGAGTTCCACGGGAGCGCGAACACCGGGGAGCTGTTTTTT. This sequence encodes CAISEFHGSANTGELFF.

The gene calls are TRBV13 and TRBJ2-2, with TRBD2 matching over 7 bases. The germline gives CDR1 PRHDT, CDR2 FYEKMQ (reference sequence). Trimming cost V 3 bases and J 5 bases; bases outside gene matches: 6. CDR3 length equals 15 residues. The CDR3 region is CASSFPGTITGELFF. The CDR3 nucleotides read TGTGCCAGCAGCTTCCCCGGGACTATAACCGGGGAGCTGTTTTTT.

V usage is TRBV19 and J usage is TRBJ2-1; 8 nucleotides line up with TRBD2. Germline CDR1 reads LNHDA; CDR2 reads SQIVND (reference sequence). The CDR3 runs to 15 residues. V lost 7 bases to trimming and J lost 10 bases; unmatched junction nucleotides: 15. The CDR3 region is CASTSWRGARGEQFF. The CDR3 DNA reads as TGTGCCAGTACGTCATGGCGGGGGGCCCGAGGGGAGCAGTTCTTC.

Comments on this clone: It is likely a read error, because the conserved phenylalanine at the end of the CDR3 is missing. The limits of the CDR3 on the DNA are not certain, so only TCRdb's listed CDR3 is given. The CDR3 region is CSVEDDQFYGYTV. The chain carries TRBV29-1 and TRBJ1-2; TRBD1 was called by the table and not checked on the DNA. Per the germline V gene, CDR1 is SQVTM and CDR2 is ANQGSEA. Counting both end residues, the CDR3 totals 13 amino acids.

The CDR3 region is CASSVGTGAGELFF. Here the CDR3 DNA reads TGTGCCAGCAGCGTTGGGACTGGGGCCGGGGAGCTGTTTTTT. The chain has TRBV9 and TRBJ2-2; TRBD2 might be the D (6 bases). Between the trimmed V and J ends, which lost 2 bases and 6 bases, there was a span of 11 bases. Germline V gene sequence: CDR1 SGDLS, CDR2 YYNGEE. CDR3 length: 14 amino acids.

V is TRBV28 and J is TRBJ1-1, with TRBD1 matching 7 bases. Germline V gene lookup returns CDR1 MDHEN and CDR2 SYDVKM. Germline trimming cut 4 bases from V and 8 bases from J; bases unmatched to any gene: 10. The CDR3 has 14 amino acids. The CDR3 spells CASSSPVGQREAFF. The CDR3 DNA sequence: TGTGCCAGCAGTTCCCCGGTGGGACAGCGGGAAGCTTTCTTT.